This T cell receptor beta chain originates from a study of blood T cell repertoires in COVID-19. Study details: Sites in the United States, Italy and Spain provided acute and convalescent COVID-19 samples. From T cells, B-cell-depleted T cells, or PBMCs came the material, which was cDNA or gDNA.

Authors' analysis steps: Reference gene primer amplification yielded estimated nucleated cell counts. The table came from immunoSEQ multiplex PCR; TCRdb's copy has only in-frame clones and leaves some out. V and J calls and clone size are given by that table; D and trimming were obtained from the DNA. This sample has under 250,000 clones, with around 81% found just once. The clonotype comes from a woman aged 55-69 years with active or convalescent COVID-19. The specimen sequenced was peripheral blood.

Written as DNA, the CDR3 is TGTGCCAGTAGTTCCAGACTAGCGGGAGAGGCCGGGGAGCTGTTTTTT. It yields the protein CASSSRLAGEAGELFF. J is TRBJ2-2 and V is TRBV19; 12 bases align to TRBD2. Trimming at V came to 5 bases and at J to 6 bases, leaving 7 bases not matched to a gene. The CDR3 runs to 16 residues. Germline V gene sequence: CDR1 LNHDA, CDR2 SQIVND (reference sequence).